A single sample gave rise to the 22 T cell receptor beta chains below, sequenced in a study of HIV-infected children after antiretroviral therapy interruption. Regarding treatment: PENTA 11 planned treatment interruption arm or continuous ART arm. RNA-based 3' RACE libraries used unique molecular identifiers. In TCRdb, the 3' RACE reads were re-called with MiXCR into one record per CDR3 protein. The data show fewer than 100,000 distinct CDR3 sequences, under 8% seen once. The sample in question was CD45RA+ CD4+ T cells from PBMCs, pooled from several time points, obtained from a donor given antiretroviral therapy, either interrupted or continuous. Subset reported: naive CD4+ CD45RA+ CD45RO- T cells. The receptors shown here come from a pool of human donors with HIV.

This clonotype was detected ten times or more. CDR3 bases: TGTGCCAGCAGCCGAAGACCCAGAGGTGGCTACACCTTC. Its protein is CASSRRPRGGYTF. This chain connects TRBV3-1 to TRBJ1-2, with unresolved D. Trimming pared 4 bases from V and 7 bases from J, leaving 13 bases between. Germline CDR1 LGHDT, CDR2 YNNKEL (reference sequence). This CDR3 region has 13 residues.

This clonotype was picked up many times. V gene TRBV20-1 combines with J gene TRBJ2-7; 9 nucleotides match TRBD2. CDR3 length: 15 amino acids. Per the germline V gene, CDR1 is DFQATT and CDR2 is SNEGSKA (reference sequence). J gave up 9 bases and V 3 bases, and 15 bases lay outside the gene matches. The CDR3 protein is CSASSSGGPYVVQYF. DNA for the CDR3: TGCAGTGCTAGTTCGAGCGGGGGGCCTTACGTTGTGCAGTACTTC.

This clonotype was found a few times. This chain joins TRBV20-1 and TRBJ2-7, with a weak D call TRBD2 (7 bases). The germline V gene encodes CDR1 DFQATT and CDR2 SNEGSKA (reference sequence). The CDR3 is 14 amino acids. Trimming took off 0 bases at V and 2 bases at J, with 11 bases between the two ends. The CDR3 region is CSARDGGGTYEQYF. The CDR3 nucleotides are TGCAGTGCTAGAGATGGGGGGGGCACCTACGAGCAGTACTTC.

The chain couples TRBV5-1 to TRBJ1-1, with 10 positions matching TRBD1. With V trimmed by 3 bases and J by 6 bases, 2 bases remained unmatched. Looked up from germline, CDR1 is SGHRS and CDR2 is YFSETQ. The CDR3 runs to 13 residues. CDR3 residues: CASSSDRGAEAFF. The DNA for the CDR3 is TGCGCCAGCAGCTCGGACAGGGGGGCTGAAGCTTTCTTT.

This clonotype was counted at least ten times. For the CDR3, the DNA is TGTGCCAGCAGCATACAGGGGAACACTGAAGCTTTCTTT. It yields the protein CASSIQGNTEAFF. The chain couples TRBV7-9 to TRBJ1-1; the D gene is possibly TRBD1 (6 bases). This CDR3 is built from 13 residues. Trimming took 5 bases from V and 1 from J, leaving 8 bases between them. Germline values: CDR1 SEHNR, CDR2 FQNEAQ (reference sequence).

This clonotype was detected many times. The chain carries TRBV7-8 and TRBJ2-7; 9 bases agree with TRBD2. This CDR3 contains 17 residues. V shed 1 base, J shed 4 bases, and the junction held 11 bases outside the gene matches. Looked up from germline, CDR1 is SGHVS and CDR2 is FQNEAQ. CDR3 coding DNA: TGTGCCAGCAGCTTAGGGGTGACTAGCGGAGGAACATACGAGCAGTACTTC. Its protein is CASSLGVTSGGTYEQYF.

This clonotype was found a few times. The V and J genes are TRBV12-3 or TRBV12-4 and TRBJ1-2, with D tentatively TRBD1 (6 bases). The CDR3 length is 14 residues. V was cut by 6 bases and J by 4 bases, with 15 bases left in between. The chain's CDR3 is CASSLQGQGYGYTF. The CDR3 DNA reads TGTGCCAGCAGCCTACAGGGTCAAGGCTATGGCTACACCTTC.

This clonotype was seen at least ten times. This sequence joins TRBV5-1 and TRBJ2-3; 12 nucleotides match TRBD2. Per germline, CDR1 SGHRS and CDR2 YFSETQ. V was clipped by 8 bases and J by 5 bases; unmatched bases: 15. The CDR3 has 17 residues. In DNA, the CDR3 is TGCGCCAGTCGGTATGTGGCTAGCGGGGGGGCGGAAGATACGCAGTATTTT. It yields the protein CASRYVASGGAEDTQYF.

This clonotype was seen at least ten times. This chain joins TRBV12-3 or TRBV12-4 and TRBJ1-5; TRBD1 is a possible D gene (5 bases). Trimming took 1 base from V and 3 from J, leaving 13 bases between them. The CDR3 runs to 16 residues. CDR3 coding DNA: TGTGCCAGCAGTTTAGGTCCGGACACCTTCAATCAGCCCCAGCATTTT. It yields the protein CASSLGPDTFNQPQHF.

This clonotype was recorded at least ten times. The genes are TRBV19 and TRBJ2-1, with 8 bases fitting TRBD2. V dropped 7 bases and J dropped 8; count of bases not matched to a gene: 7. This CDR3 has 13 residues. Germline assignment: CDR1 LNHDA and CDR2 SQIVND (reference sequence). CDR3 protein: CASTLTGGDEQFF. Here the CDR3 DNA reads TGTGCCAGTACCCTGACGGGAGGGGATGAGCAGTTCTTC.

This clonotype was counted many times. CDR3 nucleotides: TGTGCCAGCAGCTTAAGGGGGCTAAGCACAGATACGCAGTATTTT. It specifies CASSLRGLSTDTQYF. The V call is TRBV7-3, the J call TRBJ2-3; TRBD1 might be the D (6 bases). V was pared by 1 base and J by 0 bases, with 8 bases between. CDR3 length: 15 residues. Per the germline V gene, CDR1 is SGHTA and CDR2 is FQGTGA.

In this sample, this clonotype turned up many times. This chain links TRBV7-2 with TRBJ2-5; 8 bases are shared with TRBD1. Germline V gene sequence: CDR1 SGHTA, CDR2 FQGNSA. Trimming cost V 5 bases and J 4 bases; bases outside gene matches: 6. This CDR3 has 14 amino acids. CDR3 in amino acids: CASSPGRGPETQYF. DNA of the CDR3: TGTGCCAGCAGCCCGGGCAGGGGGCCAGAGACCCAGTACTTC.

The table lists this clonotype with many counts. This chain uses TRBV19 with TRBJ2-6, with 9 bases that match TRBD1. The CDR3 loop spans 18 amino acids. Trimming took 7 bases from V and 0 from J; bases not matched to a gene: 10. The V gene's germline CDR1 is LNHDA and CDR2 SQIVND (reference sequence). The CDR3 protein is CASKMSGTGYSGANVLTF. The CDR3, as DNA: TGTGCCAGTAAAATGTCCGGGACAGGGTACTCTGGGGCCAACGTCCTGACTTTC.

There are a few counts of this clonotype. V gene TRBV10-3 combines with J gene TRBJ1-5; D is unresolved. The germline gives CDR1 ENHRY, CDR2 SYGVKD. The CDR3 spans 13 residues. With 5 bases removed from V and 5 bases from J, the gap between germline ends came to 10 bases. CDR3 sequence: CAISRQLDQPQHF. CDR3 bases: TGTGCCATCAGTAGGCAGCTGGATCAGCCCCAGCATTTT.

This clonotype was observed a handful of times. The rearrangement joins TRBV5-1 to TRBJ1-2; tentatively, D is TRBD1 (5 bases). Trimming removed 3 bases at V and 6 bases at J, with 12 bases between. The V gene's germline CDR1 is SGHRS and CDR2 YFSETQ. The CDR3 covers 13 residues. The CDR3 protein is CASSSGPSDGYTF. CDR3 in DNA: TGCGCCAGCAGCTCAGGGCCCTCAGATGGCTACACCTTC. Drawing the rest from reference TRBV5-1 and TRBJ1-2, the complete variable domain is KAGVTQTPRYLIKTRGQQVTLSCSPISGHRSVSWYQQTPGQGLQFLFEYFSETQRNKGNFPGRFSGRQFSNSRSEMNVSTLELGDSALYLCASSSGPSDGYTFGSGTRLTVV.

This clonotype has at least ten counts. V gene TRBV6-1 combines with J gene TRBJ2-7; D gene uncertain. This CDR3 is built from 13 residues. CDR1 MNHNS and CDR2 SASEGT come from the germline V gene. Trimming shortened V by 7 bases and J by 3 bases, and 13 bases separated the two germline ends. CDR3 residues: CASIQDRIYEQYF. For the CDR3, the DNA is TGTGCCAGCATCCAGGACCGGATCTACGAGCAGTACTTC.

Many counts were recorded for this clonotype. J is TRBJ2-5 and V is TRBV5-1, with D possibly matching TRBD2 (5 bases). Deletions cut 0 bases from V and 4 bases from J, with 10 bases between. The CDR3 length is 14 residues. From germline, CDR1 is SGHRS and CDR2 YFSETQ. CDR3: CASSLASGGETQYF. The CDR3 DNA sequence: TGCGCCAGCAGCTTGGCATCTGGAGGAGAGACCCAGTACTTC.

This clonotype appeared many times. The rearrangement links TRBV10-3 to TRBJ2-7; maybe TRBD1 (6 bases). The CDR3 is made up of 17 amino acids. V was shortened by 5 bases and J by 2 bases, with 22 bases between the two germline ends. The germline V gene has CDR1 ENHRY and CDR2 SYGVKD. The CDR3 nucleotides read TGTGCCATCAGTTCGGGTACCGGGACAAGAATTACCTACGAGCAGTACTTC. Amino acid sequence: CAISSGTGTRITYEQYF.

This clonotype was recorded many times. This chain uses TRBV28 with TRBJ2-3; 7 nucleotides agree with TRBD1. Trimming removed 6 bases from V and 1 base from J; junction bases left unmatched: 4. The CDR3 spans 14 residues. Germline CDR1 reads MDHEN; CDR2 reads SYDVKM. The CDR3 DNA sequence: TGTGCCAGCAGCAAGGGACAGCGCACAGATACGCAGTATTTT. Translated, it gives CASSKGQRTDTQYF.

On this clonotype: Mismatch with germline at one junction end may stem from a read error. The chain employs TRBV5-1 and TRBJ2-7, with D perhaps matching TRBD1 (6 bases). Germline lookup yields CDR1 SGHRS and CDR2 YFSETQ. The CDR3 is made up of 14 amino acids. This CDR3 reads CASSLEGTTYEQYF. Written as DNA, the CDR3 is TGTGCCAGCAGCTTGGAAGGGACAACCTACGAGCAGTACTTC.

Ten or more counts support this clonotype. The V gene is TRBV12-3 or TRBV12-4, the J gene TRBJ1-1; 8 positions match TRBD1. Trimming at V came to 6 bases and at J to 11 bases, leaving 11 bases not matched to a gene. The CDR3 covers 13 residues. CDR3 loop: CASSHDRGRGAFF. The CDR3 DNA reads TGTGCCAGCAGCCATGACAGGGGCCGGGGGGCTTTCTTT.

This clonotype was seen many times. This CDR3 reads CASSLSRNTEAFF. The CDR3 DNA reads as TGCGCCAGCAGCTTAAGTCGGAACACTGAAGCTTTCTTT. This chain links TRBV5-1 with TRBJ1-1; D gene uncertain. Looked up from germline, CDR1 is SGHRS and CDR2 is YFSETQ. V gave up 2 bases and J gave up 1 base, with 6 bases separating them. The CDR3 contains 13 residues. Complete variable domain (other parts from reference TRBV5-1 and TRBJ1-1): KAGVTQTPRYLIKTRGQQVTLSCSPISGHRSVSWYQQTPGQGLQFLFEYFSETQRNKGNFPGRFSGRQFSNSRSEMNVSTLELGDSALYLCASSLSRNTEAFFGQGTRLTVV.